This TCR beta chain was documented in a study of blood T cell repertoires in COVID-19. The wider study: T cells, B-cell-depleted T cells, or PBMCs provided the cDNA or gDNA that served as material.

This clone was observed a single time. The data were produced by immunoSEQ multiplex PCR, yet TCRdb's version contains in-frame clones alone and is incomplete. Of roughly 150,000 clones in the sample, around 89% are singletons; the top ten hold 2.5% to 3%. Germline V CDR1 and CDR2: MDHEN, SYDVKM. CDR3 length: 14 amino acids. With V trimmed by 2 bases and J by 4 bases, 4 bases remained unmatched. This clonotype was sampled from a man aged 55 to 70 with active or convalescent COVID-19. Sequenced material: peripheral blood. This chain joins TRBV28 and TRBJ2-7; 8 positions agree with TRBD1. The CDR3 sequence: CASSLPGGLYEQYF. The DNA for the CDR3 is TGTGCCAGCAGTTTACCAGGGGGCTTGTACGAGCAGTACTTC.